This TCR beta chain appears in the sequencing data of a study of T cell clones after liver transplantation. Overall study: Liver transplant recipients had immunosuppression withdrawal attempted within 2 years. A pre-transplant mixed lymphocyte reaction with TCRbeta sequencing defined graft-donor-reactive clones followed in post-transplant blood.

The table came from immunoSEQ multiplex PCR; TCRdb's copy has only in-frame clones and leaves some out. The table has roughly 67,000 clones, around 93% seen once. Study results and limitations: In most of the 8 subjects, circulating graft-donor-reactive CD4 TCRbeta sequences fell significantly after transplant. Donor-reactive sequences fell more than third party-reactive ones, suggesting partial deletion.

Concerning this clone itself: The antigen is not known.

V lost 4 bases to trimming and J lost 3 bases, with 6 bases between them. Germline V lookup: CDR1 SNHLY, CDR2 FYNNEI. CDR3 length: 13 amino acids. The sequencing used CD4+ T cells from blood, collected 25 months after liver transplant. The sequence was obtained from a human patient who received a liver transplant. Some of these T cells may belong to the graft donor. The rearrangement joins TRBV2 to TRBJ1-4, with TRBD1 as a possible D gene (5 bases). CDR3 protein: CASSGGANEKLFF. In nucleotides, the CDR3 is TGTGCCAGCAGTGGAGGGGCTAATGAAAAACTGTTTTTT.